A selection of T cell receptor beta chains follows, all from one sample in a study of control samples from healthy donors and cancer patients. Libraries were prepared by immunoSEQ multiplex PCR; TCRdb keeps only in-frame clonotypes and omits some of them. The table lists fewer than 200,000 clones. The specimen sequenced was blood. Receptor source: a woman in her twenties or thirties in good health. The CDR3 runs from the conserved cysteine through the conserved F or W. The order of the fields is D gene, J gene, V gene, CDR3 protein, CDR3 DNA. A D gene is named only where the DNA matches it firmly.

NA | TRBJ2-5 | TRBV7-2 | CASSLVGAETQYF | TGTGCCAGCAGCTTAGTGGGGGCAGAGACCCAGTACTTC
TRBD2 | TRBJ2-5 | TRBV19 | CASRTGGARVSETQYF | TGTGCCAGTAGGACCGGGGGGGCCAGGGTATCGGAGACCCAGTACTTC
NA | TRBJ2-1 | TRBV24-1 | CATRGGTRGEQFF | TGTGCCACCAGAGGGGGTACCCGGGGTGAGCAGTTCTTC
TRBD1 | TRBJ1-6 | TRBV27 | CASNRDRGQKNSPLHF | TGTGCCAGCAACCGGGACAGGGGCCAAAAAAATTCACCCCTCCACTTT
TRBD1 | TRBJ1-5 | TRBV6-2/TRBV6-3 | CASSSGQALNQPQHF | TGTGCCAGCAGTTCCGGACAGGCCCTAAATCAGCCCCAGCATTTT
TRBD1 | TRBJ2-7 | TRBV6-5 | CASSYDRGSYEQYF | TGTGCCAGCAGTTACGACAGGGGCTCCTACGAGCAGTACTTC
TRBD1 | TRBJ2-3 | TRBV7-9 | CASSSLWTGSTDTQYF | TGTGCCAGCAGCTCCCTTTGGACAGGGAGCACAGATACGCAGTATTTT
NA | TRBJ2-1 | TRBV7-2 | CASTHPGWIEQFF | TGTGCCAGCACCCACCCCGGGTGGATTGAGCAGTTCTTC
NA | TRBJ2-1 | TRBV9 | CASSGLNWENEQFF | TGTGCCAGCAGCGGACTCAATTGGGAGAATGAGCAGTTCTTC
NA | TRBJ1-3 | TRBV18 | CASSPVQRGAGNTIYF | TGTGCCAGCTCACCTGTACAGAGAGGGGCTGGAAACACCATATATTTT
NA | TRBJ1-5 | TRBV6-6 | CASAQDGNQPQHF | TGTGCCAGCGCCCAGGACGGCAATCAGCCCCAGCATTTT
TRBD1 | TRBJ1-1 | TRBV5-1 | CASSSNRGPHTEAFF | TGCGCCAGCAGCTCGAACAGGGGACCACACACTGAAGCTTTCTTT
NA | TRBJ2-7 | TRBV5-5 | CASSSAQGGSYEQYF | TGTGCCAGCAGTAGCGCACAGGGTGGCTCCTACGAGCAGTACTTC
NA | TRBJ1-1 | TRBV7-2 | CASSLGPSERDTEAFF | TGTGCCAGCAGCTTAGGACCCTCAGAAAGGGACACTGAAGCTTTCTTT
NA | TRBJ2-7 | TRBV12-3/TRBV12-4 | CASSLGASYEQYF | TGTGCCAGCAGTTTAGGGGCGTCCTACGAGCAGTACTTC
NA | TRBJ1-1 | TRBV30 | CAWTFLQGRITEAFF | TGTGCCTGGACCTTCCTACAGGGAAGGATCACTGAAGCTTTCTTT
NA | TRBJ1-6 | TRBV29-1 | CSVEEIEGSTPLHF | TGCAGCGTTGAAGAAATTGAGGGATCGACACCCCTCCACTTT
TRBD1 | TRBJ1-1 | TRBV19 | CASSIMAGGTEAFF | TGTGCCAGTAGTATTATGGCAGGGGGCACTGAAGCTTTCTTT
NA | TRBJ1-1 | TRBV28 | CASSLEGLAFF | TGTGCCAGCAGTTTGGAAGGGTTAGCTTTCTTT
TRBD1 | TRBJ1-1 | TRBV7-9 | CTTGVTEAFF | TGTACCACAGGGGTCACTGAAGCTTTCTTT
NA | TRBJ1-6 | TRBV19 | CASSRLNSPLHF | TGTGCCAGTAGTAGGCTCAACTCACCCCTCCACTTT
NA | TRBJ2-5 | TRBV29-1 | CSVGLRAVETQYF | TGCAGCGTTGGCTTGAGGGCTGTAGAGACCCAGTACTTC
TRBD1 | TRBJ1-1 | TRBV7-9 | CASSLEGDSSAFF | TGTGCCAGCAGCTTAGAGGGGGACAGCAGTGCTTTCTTT
NA | TRBJ1-1 | TRBV19 | CASSISPLVTEAFF | TGTGCCAGTAGTATCTCCCCCTTGGTCACTGAAGCTTTCTTT
NA | TRBJ2-2 | TRBV29-1 | CSVGSAGKIGELFF | TGCAGCGTTGGGTCGGCAGGGAAGATCGGGGAGCTGTTTTTT
NA | TRBJ1-5 | TRBV5-6 | CASVKIGSDQPQHF | TGTGCCAGCGTTAAGATAGGGTCCGATCAGCCCCAGCATTTT
NA | TRBJ1-2 | TRBV12-3/TRBV12-4 | CASSLEGTKNYTF | TGTGCCAGCAGTTTAGAGGGTACGAAGAACTACACCTTC
TRBD1 | TRBJ2-3 | TRBV10-1 | CASKGQGTDTQYF | TGCGCCAGCAAGGGACAGGGCACAGATACGCAGTATTTT
NA | TRBJ1-4 | TRBV6-5 | CASSRTSFIFEKLFF | TGTGCCAGCAGTCGGACGAGCTTTATATTCGAAAAACTGTTTTTT
TRBD1 | TRBJ2-7 | TRBV4-1 | CASSQIRDRTYEQYF | TGCGCCAGCAGCCAAATCCGGGACAGGACCTACGAGCAGTACTTC
NA | TRBJ1-6 | TRBV28 | CASSLHAAPLHF | TGTGCCAGCAGTTTACATGCGGCGCCCCTCCACTTT
NA | TRBJ2-3 | TRBV7-9 | CASSPTDTQYF | TGTGCCAGCAGCCCCACAGATACGCAGTATTTT
TRBD2 | TRBJ2-7 | TRBV28 | CASSSPSLAGDTYEQYF | TGTGCCAGCAGTTCCCCCTCACTAGCGGGCGATACCTACGAGCAGTACTTC
NA | TRBJ2-7 | TRBV5-6 | CASSLQGGGESPYEQYF | TGTGCCAGCAGCTTACAAGGAGGGGGGGAATCTCCCTACGAGCAGTACTTC
NA | TRBJ1-2 | TRBV4-2 | CASSQELGYRDSGYTF | TGTGCCAGCAGCCAAGAGTTAGGGTACAGGGACTCTGGCTACACCTTC
NA | TRBJ1-6 | TRBV18 | CASSPLTVENSPLHF | TGTGCCAGCTCACCGTTGACAGTAGAGAATTCACCCCTCCACTTT
NA | TRBJ1-1 | TRBV3-1/TRBV3-2 | CASSQDSNARAFF | TGTGCCAGCAGCCAAGATTCTAATGCTCGGGCTTTCTTT